Presented here are 10 T cell receptor beta chains from one specimen sequenced in a study of OX40 agonist ivuxolimab in advanced cancers. Repertoires were generated with immunoSEQ multiplex PCR, while TCRdb's copy carries only in-frame clones and drops some. The sample carries tens of thousands of clones, about nine tenths recorded once. This sample comprised CD4+ or CD8+ T cells sorted from blood, obtained in a trial of the OX40 agonist ivuxolimab. All receptors come from an adult with an advanced solid tumor such as melanoma, head and neck, liver or kidney cancer.

This chain links TRBV5-1 with TRBJ2-3; D is uncertain. Germline V gives CDR1 SGHRS, CDR2 YFSETQ. V lost 6 bases to trimming and J lost 1 base, with 9 bases between them. CDR3 length: 13 amino acids. CDR3 sequence: CASTGLGTDTQYF. The CDR3 coding sequence is TGCGCCAGCACCGGGCTGGGCACAGATACGCAGTATTTT.

The chain is built from TRBV5-4 and TRBJ2-3; D gene ambiguous. The V gene lost 0 bases and the J gene lost 5 bases, with 10 bases spanning the gap. Germline V CDR1 and CDR2: SGHNT, YYREEE (reference sequence). This CDR3 is built from 14 residues. The CDR3 here is CASSLAVRLDTQYF. The DNA of the CDR3 is TGTGCCAGCAGCTTGGCCGTTCGACTAGATACGCAGTATTTT.

This chain links TRBV5-4 with TRBJ1-4; 10 bases are a match to TRBD1. The CDR3 covers 15 residues. The trim removed 3 bases at V and 9 bases at J, leaving 8 bases unmatched. Germline values: CDR1 SGHNT, CDR2 YYREEE (reference sequence). This CDR3 reads CASSSTGGREKKLFF. The DNA of the CDR3 is TGTGCCAGCAGCTCGACAGGGGGCAGGGAAAAAAAACTGTTTTTT.

V usage is TRBV5-1 and J usage is TRBJ1-2; tentative D call: TRBD1 (5 bases). Germline V lookup: CDR1 SGHRS, CDR2 YFSETQ. The CDR3 is 15 residues long. The V gene lost 4 bases and the J gene lost 2 bases, with 15 bases spanning the gap. The CDR3 DNA is TGCGCCAGCAGCGTAGTCGGGGGAGGCAACTATGGCTACACCTTC. This sequence encodes CASSVVGGGNYGYTF.

J is TRBJ2-3 and V is TRBV6-1, with TRBD1 matching 7 bases. V dropped 6 bases and J dropped 4; count of bases not matched to a gene: 7. This CDR3 has 14 amino acids. Germline-derived CDR1 and CDR2 are MNHNS and SASEGT. CDR3 in amino acids: CASRTTGTPDTQYF. Written as DNA, the CDR3 is TGTGCCAGCAGGACGACAGGGACCCCAGATACGCAGTATTTT.

This clone came up once. The gene calls are TRBV9 and TRBJ1-1; 12 positions agree with TRBD1. The CDR3 has 17 residues. Germline V lookup: CDR1 SGDLS, CDR2 YYNGEE. J gave up 0 bases and V 4 bases, and 7 bases lay outside the gene matches. In nucleotides, the CDR3 is TGTGCCAGCAGCCCCCATGGGACAGGGGGCCTGAACACTGAAGCTTTCTTT. It translates to CASSPHGTGGLNTEAFF.

The rearrangement uses TRBV30 and TRBJ2-5; D uncertain. The CDR3 covers 14 residues. The V end was cut by 0 bases, the J end by 5 bases, with 13 bases between. Germline V gene lookup returns CDR1 GTSNPN and CDR2 SVGIG (reference sequence). The CDR3 is CAWSVLLDGETQYF. CDR3 DNA: TGTGCCTGGAGTGTACTATTGGACGGGGAGACCCAGTACTTC. Complete variable domain (other parts from reference TRBV30 and TRBJ2-5): SQTIHQWPATLVQPVGSPLSLECTVEGTSNPNLYWYRQAAGRGLQLLFYSVGIGQISSEVPQNLSASRPQDRQFILSSKKLLLSDSGFYLCAWSVLLDGETQYFGPGTRLLVL.

The genes are TRBV5-1 and TRBJ2-1; 11 nucleotides match TRBD2. Trimming took 3 bases from V and 9 from J; bases not matched to a gene: 8. Per germline, CDR1 SGHRS and CDR2 YFSETQ. The CDR3 consists of 15 residues. The CDR3: CASSSLAGGMPEQFF. The CDR3 nucleotides are TGCGCCAGCAGCTCCCTAGCGGGAGGAATGCCTGAGCAGTTCTTC.

The V call is TRBV5-1, the J call TRBJ2-1, with D tentatively TRBD1 or TRBD2 (5 bases each). The CDR3 covers 14 residues. CDR1 is SGHRS and CDR2 is YFSETQ in the germline V gene. V lost 5 bases, J lost 3 bases, and 12 bases lay in between. As DNA, the CDR3 is TGCGCCAGCAGTGGGGACGTAGGCTACAATGAGCAGTTCTTC. This codes for CASSGDVGYNEQFF.

This chain joins TRBV11-2 and TRBJ2-3; 8 bases match TRBD2. J was trimmed by 1 base and V by 1 base; bases with no gene match: 7. The V gene's germline CDR1 is SGHAT and CDR2 FQNNGV. This CDR3 is built from 17 residues. CDR3 sequence (DNA): TGTGCCAGCAGCTTAGGTGTTGCGGGAGGTCGCACAGATACGCAGTATTTT. Protein sequence: CASSLGVAGGRTDTQYF.